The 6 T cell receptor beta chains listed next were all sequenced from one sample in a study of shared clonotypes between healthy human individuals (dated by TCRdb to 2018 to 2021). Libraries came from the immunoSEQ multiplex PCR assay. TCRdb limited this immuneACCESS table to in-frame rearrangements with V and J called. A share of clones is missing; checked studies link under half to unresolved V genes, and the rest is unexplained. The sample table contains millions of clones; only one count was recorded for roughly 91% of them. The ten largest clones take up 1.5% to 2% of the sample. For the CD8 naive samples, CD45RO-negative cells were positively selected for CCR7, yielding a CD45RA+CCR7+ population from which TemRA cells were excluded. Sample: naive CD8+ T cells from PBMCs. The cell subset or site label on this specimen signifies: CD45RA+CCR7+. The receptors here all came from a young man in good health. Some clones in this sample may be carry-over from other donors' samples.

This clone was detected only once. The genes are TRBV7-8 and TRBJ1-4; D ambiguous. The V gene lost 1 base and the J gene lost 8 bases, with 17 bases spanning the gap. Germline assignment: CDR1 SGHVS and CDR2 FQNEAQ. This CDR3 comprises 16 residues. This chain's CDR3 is CASSLDWGKVREKLFF. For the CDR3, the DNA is TGTGCCAGCAGCTTAGACTGGGGAAAAGTAAGAGAAAAACTGTTTTTT.

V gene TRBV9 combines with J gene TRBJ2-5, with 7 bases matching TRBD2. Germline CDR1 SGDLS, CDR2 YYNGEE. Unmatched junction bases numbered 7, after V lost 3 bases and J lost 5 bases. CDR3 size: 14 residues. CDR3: CASSGSGGEETQYF. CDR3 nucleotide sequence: TGTGCCAGCAGCGGGTCGGGAGGAGAGGAGACCCAGTACTTC.

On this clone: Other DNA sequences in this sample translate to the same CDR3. CDR3 nucleotide sequence: TGTGCCAGCAGTTTACAGGGGGCAAACCAGCCCCAGCATTTT. Its translation: CASSLQGANQPQHF. The V call is TRBV28, the J call TRBJ1-5, with 8 bases identical to TRBD1. CDR1 is MDHEN and CDR2 is SYDVKM in the germline V gene. This CDR3 spans 14 amino acids. Trimming cost V 2 bases and J 7 bases; bases outside gene matches: 4.

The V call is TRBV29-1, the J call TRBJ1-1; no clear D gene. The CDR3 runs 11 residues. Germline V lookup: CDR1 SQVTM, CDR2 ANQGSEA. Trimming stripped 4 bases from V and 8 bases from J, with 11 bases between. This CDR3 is CSVGMAQEAFF. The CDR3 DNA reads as TGCAGCGTTGGGATGGCCCAGGAAGCTTTCTTT.

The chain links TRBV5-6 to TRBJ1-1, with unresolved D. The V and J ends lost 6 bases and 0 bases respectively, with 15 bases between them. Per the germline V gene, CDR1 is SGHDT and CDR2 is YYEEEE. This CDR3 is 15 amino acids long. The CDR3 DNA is TGTGCCAGCAACTTAATGGGCGGGCTGAACACTGAAGCTTTCTTT. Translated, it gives CASNLMGGLNTEAFF. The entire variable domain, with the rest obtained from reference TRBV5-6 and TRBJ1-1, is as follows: DAGVTQSPTHLIKTRGQQVTLRCSPKSGHDTVSWYQQALGQGPQFIFQYYEEEERQRGNFPDRFSGHQFPNYSSELNVNALLLGDSALYLCASNLMGGLNTEAFFGQGTRLTVV.

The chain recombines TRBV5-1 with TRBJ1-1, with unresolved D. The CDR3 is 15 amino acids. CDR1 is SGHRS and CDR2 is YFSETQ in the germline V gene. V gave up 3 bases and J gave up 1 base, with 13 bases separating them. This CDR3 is CASSSIALRNTEAFF. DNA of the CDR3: TGCGCCAGCAGCTCGATCGCCTTACGGAACACTGAAGCTTTCTTT.